This paragraph reports one TCR beta chain. These data belong to a study of blood T cell repertoires in COVID-19. Overall study: Acute and convalescent COVID-19 specimens originated in the United States, Italy and Spain.

The germline CDR1 and CDR2 sequences are LNHNV and YYDKDF (reference sequence). The CDR3 is 12 residues long. Deletions cut 6 bases from V and 2 bases from J, with 6 bases between. Per the original data handling: For nucleated cells, counts were estimated from reference gene primer amplification. Profiled with immunoSEQ multiplex PCR; TCRdb holds only in-frame clones, not every one. Clone size and the V and J calls come from that table; the DNA yielded D and trimming. The table has 98,000 or so clones, 86% seen once. Sequencing input: peripheral blood. This TCR came from a woman aged 60 to 75 in a cohort sampled during active or convalescent COVID-19. This sequence joins TRBV15 and TRBJ2-3, with a weak D call TRBD1 (5 bases). CDR3 sequence: CATSGATDTQYF. The CDR3 DNA reads as TGTGCCACCAGTGGGGCCACAGATACGCAGTATTTT.